The T cell receptor (beta chain) described here comes from a study of T cells in Graves' hyperthyroidism and ophthalmopathy. Clinical symptoms, serum thyroxine, TRAb, thyroid ultrasound and orbital computed tomography informed diagnoses. Cells are PBMCs isolated from roughly 9.3 ml of fresh blood. V was pared by 4 bases and J by 1 base, with 13 bases of the junction left unmatched. The CDR3 spans 18 residues. Germline CDR1 and CDR2: SGHAT and FQNNGV. Researchers took RNA transcripts and amplified the TCR beta CDR3 regions from them. A set of HTBI primers served as the primers for a first-round RT-PCR of the TCR CDR3. TCRdb redid the calling of the multiplex PCR reads with MiXCR, one entry per CDR3 protein. The table includes roughly 750,000 distinct CDR3 sequences, approximately 16% detected once. This clonotype occurred many times.

The sequencing sample was made of blood. V usage is TRBV11-2 and J usage is TRBJ2-1; TRBD2 matches 7 bases. The sequence derives from a man in his late teens or twenties with Graves' hyperthyroidism. CDR3 residues: CASSSRDLREKSYNEQFF. For the CDR3, the DNA is TGTGCCAGCAGCTCTCGGGATTTGCGGGAGAAGTCCTACAATGAGCAGTTCTTC.